The 22 T cell receptor beta chains presented below share a single source sample, sequenced in a study of metastatic and nonmetastatic thyroid tumors. TCRdb re-called clones via MiXCR from the PCR reads. Among approximately 15,000 clones listed, 24% were seen once. Prior to thyroid surgery, none of the patients had received any treatment. Sequenced: tumor tissue. These receptors all come from a female donor with papillary thyroid cancer or a benign thyroid nodule (not recorded which). Some clones in this sample may be carry-over from other donors' samples.

Many counts were recorded for this clone. The chain couples TRBV19 to TRBJ2-2; 10 bases align to TRBD2. Germline V gene data show CDR1 as LNHDA and CDR2 as SQIVND (reference sequence). V shed 5 bases and J 9 bases; nucleotides not matched to a gene: 15. The CDR3 sequence is 17 residues long. For the CDR3, the DNA is TGTGCCAGTAGTCCAAGTTCACTAGCGGGGAGGTCCCGGGAGCTGTTTTTT. It encodes CASSPSSLAGRSRELFF. Filled out from reference TRBV19 and TRBJ2-2, the complete variable domain reads DGGITQSPKYLFRKEGQNVTLSCEQNLNHDAMYWYRQDPGQGLRLIYYSQIVNDFQKGDIAEGYSVSREKKESFPLTVTSAQKNPTAFYLCASSPSSLAGRSRELFFGEGSRLTVL.

Ten or more counts support this clone. The rearrangement joins TRBV5-4 to TRBJ2-2; D ambiguous. Trimming took 0 bases from V and 1 from J, leaving 10 bases between them. Germline CDR1 is SGHNT and CDR2 is YYREEE (reference sequence). The CDR3 spans 16 residues. The DNA of the CDR3 is TGTGCCAGCAGCTTGGATCCACAGTGGAACACCGGGGAGCTGTTTTTT. This gives the protein CASSLDPQWNTGELFF.

As to this clone: A much larger clonotype is one base distant, so this may be a read error. The same CDR3 arises from other DNA sequences in this sample as well. V is TRBV7-7 and J is TRBJ2-3, with 8 positions matching TRBD1. Looked up from germline, CDR1 is SSHAT and CDR2 is FNYEAQ (reference sequence). CDR3 length: 15 amino acids. This CDR3 reads CASSQGAAWGDTQYF. The CDR3 DNA is TGTGCTAGCAGCCAGGGGGCGGCATGGGGAGATACGCAGTATTTT. The whole variable domain, remainder taken from reference TRBV7-7 and TRBJ2-3, is GAGVSQSPRYKVTKRGQDVTLRCDPISSHATLYWYQQALGQGPEFLTYFNYEAQPDKSGLPSDRFSAERPEGSISTLTIQRTEQRDSAMYRCASSQGAAWGDTQYFGPGTRLTVL.

This clone is medium-sized by share. The rearrangement links TRBV20-1 to TRBJ1-1, with a possible D match to TRBD1 (6 bases). V dropped 0 bases and J dropped 0 bases, with 11 bases sitting between them. The CDR3 loop spans 15 amino acids. Germline V gives CDR1 DFQATT, CDR2 SNEGSKA (reference sequence). CDR3 DNA sequence: TGCAGTGCTAGAGATGGGACACCCATGAACACTGAAGCTTTCTTT. This encodes CSARDGTPMNTEAFF.

The rearrangement uses TRBV9 and TRBJ2-7, with 12 bases fitting TRBD2. The J segment lost 7 bases and the V segment lost 1 base, leaving 9 bases of the junction unmatched. Per the germline V gene, CDR1 is SGDLS and CDR2 is YYNGEE. This CDR3 has 16 amino acids. The chain's CDR3 is CASSVLSSGRACEQYF. As DNA, the CDR3 is TGTGCCAGCAGCGTATTATCTAGCGGGAGGGCCTGTGAGCAGTACTTC.

The chain joins TRBV5-6 to TRBJ1-6; possible D gene TRBD1, 6 bases. CDR3 length: 15 amino acids. Germline CDR1 and CDR2: SGHDT and YYEEEE. V gave up 4 bases and J gave up 6 bases, with 14 bases separating them. The CDR3 region has the DNA TGTGCCAGCAGCCGGAGGGGGGGCCTTAATTCACCCCTCCACTTT. Its protein is CASSRRGGLNSPLHF.

The V gene is TRBV6-1, the J gene TRBJ1-5, with D perhaps matching TRBD1 (5 bases). The CDR3 consists of 16 residues. The germline CDR1 and CDR2 sequences are MNHNS and SASEGT. The V and J ends lost 3 bases and 3 bases respectively, with 15 bases between them. CDR3 DNA: TGTGCCAGCAGTGAGGGAGGGGTGGCAAACAATCAGCCCCAGCATTTT. Protein product: CASSEGGVANNQPQHF.

This clone was detected a few times. V gene TRBV6-2 or TRBV6-3 combines with J gene TRBJ2-7; 9 bases agree with TRBD1. J was trimmed by 1 base and V by 6 bases; bases with no gene match: 4. Looked up from germline, CDR1 is MNHEY and CDR2 is SVGEGT. This CDR3 comprises 14 residues. This CDR3 reads CASRSGQGSYEQYF. The CDR3 DNA is TGTGCCAGCAGATCAGGACAGGGGTCCTACGAGCAGTACTTC.

Sample share makes this clone medium-sized. This chain links TRBV28 with TRBJ2-1; the match to TRBD2 covers 9 bases. V lost 4 bases and J lost 14; bases outside the gene matches: 9. CDR3 length: 13 amino acids. Germline V gives CDR1 MDHEN, CDR2 SYDVKM. CDR3 bases: TGTGCCAGCAGTTCGGGACTAGCAACGTACGAGTTCTTC. Encoded protein: CASSSGLATYEFF.

This clone was seen repeatedly, ten times or more. V and J are TRBV27 and TRBJ1-4; 8 positions match TRBD1. Per the germline V gene, CDR1 is MNHEY and CDR2 is SMNVEV (reference sequence). The trim removed 4 bases at V and 5 bases at J, leaving 6 bases unmatched. The CDR3 totals 15 residues. The CDR3 DNA reads as TGTGCCAGCAGTTCCCTCGGGACAGGAAATGAAAAACTGTTTTTT. It encodes CASSSLGTGNEKLFF. Using reference TRBV27 and TRBJ1-4 for the parts outside the CDR3, the full variable domain is EAQVTQNPRYLITVTGKKLTVTCSQNMNHEYMSWYRQDPGLGLRQIYYSMNVEVTDKGDVPEGYKVSRKEKRNFPLILESPSPNQTSLYFCASSSLGTGNEKLFFGSGTQLSVL.

At least ten counts were recorded for this clone. The V and J genes are TRBV3-1 and TRBJ1-1; 7 bases align to TRBD1. This CDR3 has 13 amino acids. The germline V gene has CDR1 LGHDT and CDR2 YNNKEL (reference sequence). The V and J ends lost 6 bases and 5 bases, in that order; junction bases with no gene match: 6. The CDR3 is CASRFRGRTEAFF. The DNA of the CDR3 is TGTGCCAGCAGGTTCAGGGGGAGGACTGAAGCTTTCTTT.

This chain connects TRBV18 to TRBJ2-5, with 13 bases lining up with TRBD2. CDR3 length equals 15 residues. Germline V CDR1 and CDR2: KGHSH, LQKENI. Trimming removed 6 bases from V and 2 bases from J; junction bases left unmatched: 3. The CDR3 loop reads CASSVGLAGQETQYF. Here the CDR3 DNA reads TGTGCCAGCTCTGTGGGACTAGCGGGACAAGAGACCCAGTACTTC.

This clone has only a few counts. The V call is TRBV6-1, the J call TRBJ2-5, with 9 bases lining up with TRBD1. This CDR3 has 15 residues. The V gene end was trimmed by 0 bases and the J gene end by 1 base; junction bases not matched to a gene: 0. CDR1 and CDR2 from the germline V gene are MNHNS and SASEGT. The CDR3 region is CASSEATGGQETQYF. As DNA, the CDR3 is TGTGCCAGCAGTGAAGCGACAGGGGGCCAAGAGACCCAGTACTTC.

The genes are TRBV11-1 and TRBJ2-4, with a weak D call TRBD1 (6 bases). V lost 5 bases to trimming and J lost 5 bases, with 19 bases between them. Germline assignment: CDR1 SGHAT and CDR2 FQDESV (reference sequence). There are 16 residues in the CDR3. The CDR3 region has the DNA TGTGCCAGCAGCGAAGAGCCCCGGGACACACAAAACATTCAGTACTTC. Amino acids: CASSEEPRDTQNIQYF.

This clone appeared many times. This rearrangement joins TRBV30 to TRBJ1-1; D remains unclear. The CDR3 totals 11 residues. V lost 2 bases and J lost 6, with 7 bases in between. Germline CDR1 reads GTSNPN; CDR2 reads SVGIG (reference sequence). CDR3 in DNA: TGTGCCTGGAGTCCAGGTTCTGAAGCTTTCTTT. This gives the protein CAWSPGSEAFF.

V gene TRBV20-1 combines with J gene TRBJ1-2; D is possibly TRBD1 (6 bases). Germline CDR1 and CDR2: DFQATT and SNEGSKA (reference sequence). Trimming left V 5 bases short and J 12 bases short, with 10 bases between. This CDR3 has 9 residues. The chain's CDR3 is CSADRIDTF. The CDR3 DNA follows: TGCAGTGCTGACAGGATCGACACCTTC.

This clone was counted many times. J is TRBJ1-2 and V is TRBV5-6; D remains ambiguous. V was trimmed by 4 bases and J by 6 bases, leaving 16 bases between them. The CDR3 is 14 residues long. Germline V gene lookup returns CDR1 SGHDT and CDR2 YYEEEE. The CDR3 sequence: CASSPWMVLNGYTF. CDR3 nucleotides: TGTGCCAGCAGCCCATGGATGGTGCTGAATGGCTACACCTTC.

By proportion, this clone is medium-sized. The gene calls are TRBV7-2 and TRBJ2-7; no clear D. V was shortened by 0 bases and J by 0 bases, with 6 bases between the two germline ends. This CDR3 spans 14 amino acids. Germline V gives CDR1 SGHTA, CDR2 FQGNSA. CDR3 protein: CASSLAQNSYEQYF. The CDR3 region has the DNA TGTGCCAGCAGCTTAGCCCAAAACTCCTACGAGCAGTACTTC.

Remarks on this clone: One junction end does not reproduce the germline sequence, and a read error may be involved. The chain links TRBV28 to TRBJ1-1, with a possible D match to TRBD1 (5 bases). CDR3 length: 16 residues. The germline V gene has CDR1 MDHEN and CDR2 SYDVKM. The CDR3 sequence: CANSLEVLRQLKSAFF. CDR3 coding DNA: TGTGCCAACAGTTTAGAGGTGCTAAGACAGTTGAAATCAGCTTTCTTT. The variable domain in full, completed from reference TRBV28 and TRBJ1-1, reads DVKVTQSSRYLVKRTGEKVFLECVQDMDHENMFWYRQDPGLGLRLIYFSYDVKMKEKGDIPEGYSVSREKKERFSLILESASTNQTSMYLCANSLEVLRQLKSAFFGQGTRLTVV.

This clone was seen just once. The junction departs from germline at one end; a sequencing error may be responsible. CDR3 region: CASSGQFNSGADVLTF. CDR3 nucleotides: TGCGCCAGCAGCGGACAGTTTAACTCTGGGGCCGACGTCCTGACTTTC. This chain joins TRBV5-1 and TRBJ2-6, with a tentative D call TRBD1 (6 bases). Germline loops: CDR1 SGHRS, CDR2 YFSETQ. The CDR3 loop spans 16 amino acids.

In this sample, this clone is medium-sized (0.01 to 0.1%). The chain has TRBV11-2 and TRBJ2-1; D remains ambiguous. Trimming pared 5 bases from V and 5 bases from J, leaving 4 bases between. This CDR3 comprises 11 residues. Germline V gene data show CDR1 as SGHAT and CDR2 as FQNNGV. The CDR3 DNA reads as TGTGCCAGCAGCCACAACAATGAGCAGTTCTTC. Its protein is CASSHNNEQFF.

The V and J genes are TRBV5-1 and TRBJ2-1; D not resolved. The length of the CDR3 is 16 residues. With 0 bases removed from V and 6 bases from J, the gap between germline ends came to 16 bases. Germline loops: CDR1 SGHRS, CDR2 YFSETQ. DNA for the CDR3: TGCGCCAGCAGCTTGGAGCAGGCGGCACGCTCCAATGAGCAGTTCTTC. It is translated as CASSLEQAARSNEQFF. The full variable domain, rest sourced from reference TRBV5-1 and TRBJ2-1, is KAGVTQTPRYLIKTRGQQVTLSCSPISGHRSVSWYQQTPGQGLQFLFEYFSETQRNKGNFPGRFSGRQFSNSRSEMNVSTLELGDSALYLCASSLEQAARSNEQFFGPGTRLTVL.